Listed here is a single TCR beta chain. Its antigen is undetermined. The sample originates from a study of cytomegalovirus exposure and HLA in healthy donors. Findings and limits, study-wide: Among TCR sequences, most were rare, though some public TCRs appeared in many donors. Earlier findings revealed that most TCR beta V segments proved productive either about 90% or about 30% of the time.

It was healthy bone marrow donors who served as donors. Unrecorded immune exposures were likely, despite nominal health at sampling. PCR involved 60 Vbeta and 13 Jbeta primers. Method: immunoSEQ multiplex PCR; TCRdb's copy keeps in-frame clones and lacks some. The sample lists around 190,000 clones, 75% to 80% seen once, with over 12% in the top ten. The V and J ends lost 0 bases and 7 bases, in that order; junction bases with no gene match: 8. The CDR3 extends over 16 amino acids. Per germline, CDR1 LGHNA and CDR2 YSLEER. This sequence joins TRBV4-3 and TRBJ1-2; 10 bases line up with TRBD1. Sequencing was done on a sample of PBMCs. The sequence came from a woman aged 25-40 years in good health and CMV-seropositive. This CDR3 reads CASSQDIGTGALGYTF. CDR3 coding DNA: TGCGCCAGCAGCCAAGATATCGGGACAGGGGCTCTTGGCTACACCTTC.